The 18 T cell receptor beta chains in this list originate from one sample, sequenced in a study of blood T cell repertoires in COVID-19. Libraries were prepared by immunoSEQ multiplex PCR; TCRdb keeps only in-frame clonotypes and omits some of them. The sample has 130,000 to 150,000 clones, around 84% seen once; the top ten hold about 10%. What was sequenced was peripheral blood. The origin of the receptors is a man in his sixties with active or convalescent COVID-19.

The gene calls are TRBV6-5 and TRBJ1-2; D is possibly TRBD1 (5 bases). Trimming left V 0 bases short and J 2 bases short, with 7 bases between. Germline CDR1 and CDR2: MNHEY and SVGAGI. The CDR3 covers 14 residues. CDR3 sequence (DNA): TGTGCCAGCAGTTACTCGGCAGGGAACTATGGCTACACCTTC. It encodes CASSYSAGNYGYTF.

The chain combines TRBV7-2 with TRBJ2-7, with TRBD2 matching 9 bases. The CDR3 spans 16 residues. Germline V lookup: CDR1 SGHTA, CDR2 FQGNSA. V trimming: 3 bases; J trimming: 0 bases; junction bases outside the gene matches: 6. The CDR3 DNA is TGTGCCAGCAGCTTTCGTACTAGCGGGTACTCCTACGAGCAGTACTTC. Translation gives CASSFRTSGYSYEQYF.

The chain uses TRBV6-5 and TRBJ1-1; 7 nucleotides line up with TRBD1. The CDR3 spans 15 residues. J was trimmed by 0 bases and V by 6 bases; bases with no gene match: 7. Germline V gives CDR1 MNHEY, CDR2 SVGAGI. The CDR3 reads CASRTGQPLNTEAFF. The CDR3 DNA is TGTGCCAGCAGGACGGGACAGCCCCTGAACACTGAAGCTTTCTTT.

The rearrangement joins TRBV18 to TRBJ1-1, with 10 bases aligning to TRBD1. Trimming cost V 3 bases and J 1 base; bases outside gene matches: 2. Germline assignment: CDR1 KGHSH and CDR2 LQKENI. The CDR3 is 15 residues long. In nucleotides, the CDR3 is TGTGCCAGCTCACCCGACAGGGGGCCGAACACTGAAGCTTTCTTT. It translates to CASSPDRGPNTEAFF. The variable domain in full, with the rest retrieved from reference TRBV18 and TRBJ1-1, is NAGVMQNPRHLVRRRGQEARLRCSPMKGHSHVYWYRQLPEEGLKFMVYLQKENIIDESGMPKERFSAEFPKEGPSILRIQQVVRGDSAAYFCASSPDRGPNTEAFFGQGTRLTVV.

This chain connects TRBV19 to TRBJ2-1; D is unresolved. Deletions cut 5 bases from V and 8 bases from J, with 10 bases between. Germline CDR1 and CDR2: LNHDA and SQIVND (reference sequence). The CDR3 is made up of 12 amino acids. The DNA of the CDR3 is TGTGCCAGTAGTCCTCTAGAGGATGAGCAGTTCTTC. It is translated as CASSPLEDEQFF.

V is TRBV7-2 and J is TRBJ2-3, with a possible D match to TRBD2 (5 bases). Germline values: CDR1 SGHTA, CDR2 FQGNSA. V shed 1 base and J shed 1 base, with 12 bases lying between them. The CDR3 runs 16 residues. The CDR3 nucleotides read TGTGCCAGCAGCTTAGGGGGAGTGGCGGGCACAGATACGCAGTATTTT. This encodes CASSLGGVAGTDTQYF.

The chain recombines TRBV6-2 or TRBV6-3 with TRBJ2-1; 11 nucleotides line up with TRBD2. Germline V gene sequence: CDR1 MNHEY, CDR2 SVGEGT. The CDR3 extends over 17 amino acids. V shed 2 bases, J shed 5 bases, and the junction held 8 bases outside the gene matches. The CDR3 here is CASSYPSVAGGDNEQFF. The DNA for the CDR3 is TGTGCCAGCAGTTACCCCTCTGTAGCGGGGGGGGACAATGAGCAGTTCTTC.

This rearrangement joins TRBV18 to TRBJ1-6; the D is unclear. Germline V gene lookup returns CDR1 KGHSH and CDR2 LQKENI. This CDR3 spans 13 amino acids. The ends were cut back, 5 bases at V and 8 bases at J, with 10 bases in the middle. The CDR3 reads CASSSSDYSPLHF. CDR3 nucleotide sequence: TGTGCCAGCTCATCCAGCGACTATTCACCCCTCCACTTT.

V gene TRBV24-1 combines with J gene TRBJ2-1; TRBD2 matches 8 bases. This CDR3 has 16 amino acids. Germline lookup yields CDR1 KGHDR and CDR2 SFDVKD. With V trimmed by 3 bases and J by 4 bases, 7 bases remained unmatched. CDR3 protein: CATSDGSGTIYNEQFF. The CDR3 DNA sequence: TGTGCCACCAGTGATGGTAGCGGGACAATATACAATGAGCAGTTCTTC.

The table lists this clone with a few counts. The rearrangement joins TRBV6-2 or TRBV6-3 to TRBJ2-3; TRBD2 is a possible D gene (6 bases). From germline, CDR1 is MNHEY and CDR2 SVGEGT. The CDR3 is made up of 15 amino acids. Trimming shortened V by 2 bases and J by 9 bases, and 18 bases separated the two germline ends. The CDR3: CASSYTGTVIPTQYF. The CDR3 bases are TGTGCCAGCAGTTACACCGGGACTGTGATCCCCACGCAGTATTTT.

This chain joins TRBV11-3 and TRBJ2-7, with no clear D. The germline V gene encodes CDR1 SGHNT and CDR2 YENEEA. This CDR3 has 12 residues. V was cut by 1 base and J by 5 bases, with 6 bases left in between. Here the CDR3 DNA reads TGTGCCAGCAGCTTAGGCGTCCACGAGCAGTACTTC. This codes for CASSLGVHEQYF.

The chain carries TRBV4-1 and TRBJ1-2, with 8 bases identical to TRBD1. CDR3 length: 14 residues. The germline gives CDR1 MGHRA, CDR2 YSYEKL. Trimming at V came to 10 bases and at J to 4 bases, leaving 11 bases not matched to a gene. CDR3 in DNA: TGCGCCACATCGAGGGCCAGGGGGCCCTATGGCTACACCTTC. Translation: CATSRARGPYGYTF.

The count of this clone is one. This chain joins TRBV2 and TRBJ1-1; D unresolved. This CDR3 comprises 12 residues. Looked up from germline, CDR1 is SNHLY and CDR2 is FYNNEI. V gave up 7 bases and J gave up 0 bases, with 6 bases separating them. CDR3 residues: CASNSMNTEAFF. DNA for the CDR3: TGTGCCAGCAATAGTATGAACACTGAAGCTTTCTTT.

Here the CDR3 DNA reads TGTGCCAGCAGTAGAGGACAGAGACTCCAAGAGACCCAGTACTTC. This sequence encodes CASSRGQRLQETQYF. The chain employs TRBV6-2 or TRBV6-3 and TRBJ2-5; D possibly corresponds to TRBD1 (6 bases). From germline, CDR1 is MNHEY and CDR2 SVGEGT. V was trimmed by 5 bases and J by 1 base, leaving 14 bases between them. The CDR3 covers 15 residues.

There are a few counts of this clone. J is TRBJ2-2 and V is TRBV7-2, with 7 bases matching TRBD2. The CDR3 is made up of 14 amino acids. The V gene's germline CDR1 is SGHTA and CDR2 FQGNSA. The junction had 2 bases not matched to a gene; V was cut back by 5 bases and J by 2 bases. CDR3 sequence: CASSVGLNTGELFF. CDR3 DNA sequence: TGTGCCAGCAGCGTGGGACTAAACACCGGGGAGCTGTTTTTT.

The rearrangement joins TRBV11-2 to TRBJ2-7, with 8 nucleotides matching TRBD1. V was clipped by 4 bases and J by 7 bases; unmatched bases: 9. This CDR3 contains 14 residues. The germline V gene encodes CDR1 SGHAT and CDR2 FQNNGV. The CDR3 reads CASSSVTGVGEQYF. The DNA of the CDR3 is TGTGCCAGCAGCTCAGTGACAGGGGTTGGGGAGCAGTACTTC.

This clone has a single count. The chain couples TRBV27 to TRBJ1-1, with D perhaps matching TRBD1 (6 bases). V lost 5 bases and J lost 7, with 11 bases in between. There are 12 residues in the CDR3. CDR1 is MNHEY and CDR2 is SMNVEV in the germline V gene (reference sequence). The CDR3 loop reads CASSPNRVEAFF. Here the CDR3 DNA reads TGTGCCAGCAGTCCCAACAGGGTTGAAGCTTTCTTT.

The gene calls are TRBV5-6 and TRBJ2-7; no reliable D call. Trimming cost V 3 bases and J 2 bases, with 9 bases left between them. In germline, CDR1 is SGHDT, CDR2 YYEEEE. The CDR3 extends over 13 amino acids. CDR3 bases: TGTGCCAGCAGCTCCAGGCGAACCTACGAGCAGTACGTC. Its translation: CASSSRRTYEQYV.